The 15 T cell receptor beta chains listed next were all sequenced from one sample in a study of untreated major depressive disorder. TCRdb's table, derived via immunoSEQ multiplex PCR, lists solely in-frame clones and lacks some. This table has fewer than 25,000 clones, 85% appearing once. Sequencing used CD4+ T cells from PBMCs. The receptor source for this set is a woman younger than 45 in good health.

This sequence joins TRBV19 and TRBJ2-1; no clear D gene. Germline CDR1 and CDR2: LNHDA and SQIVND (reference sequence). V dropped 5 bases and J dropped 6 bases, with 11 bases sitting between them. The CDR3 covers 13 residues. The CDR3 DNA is TGTGCCAGTAGTGAAGGACCGGGCAATGAGCAGTTCTTC. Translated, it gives CASSEGPGNEQFF.

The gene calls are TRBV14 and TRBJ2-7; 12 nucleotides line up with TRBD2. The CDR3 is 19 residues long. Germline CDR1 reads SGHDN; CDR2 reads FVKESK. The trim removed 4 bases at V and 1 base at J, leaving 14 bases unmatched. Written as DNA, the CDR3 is TGTGCCAGCAGCCCGAGAAGAGGACTAGCGGGACCTTCATCCTACGAGCAGTACTTC. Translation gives CASSPRRGLAGPSSYEQYF.

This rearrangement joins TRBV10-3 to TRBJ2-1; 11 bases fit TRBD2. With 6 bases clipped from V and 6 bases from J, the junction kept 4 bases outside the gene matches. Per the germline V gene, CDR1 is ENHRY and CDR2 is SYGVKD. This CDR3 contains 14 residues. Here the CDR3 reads CAIRLAGDSNEQFF. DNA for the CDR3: TGTGCCATCAGACTAGCGGGAGACAGCAATGAGCAGTTCTTC.

DNA for the CDR3: TGTGCCAGCTCACCAGAGTGGGGATGGCCCTACAATGAGCAGTTCTTC. It translates to CASSPEWGWPYNEQFF. J is TRBJ2-1 and V is TRBV18; D gene uncertain. Germline CDR1 and CDR2: KGHSH and LQKENI. V was pared by 2 bases and J by 2 bases, with 13 bases between. The CDR3 is 16 amino acids.

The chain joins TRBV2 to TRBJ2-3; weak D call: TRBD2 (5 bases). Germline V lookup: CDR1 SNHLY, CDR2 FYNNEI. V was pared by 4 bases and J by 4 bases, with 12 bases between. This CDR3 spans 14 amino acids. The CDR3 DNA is TGTGCCAGCAGTGTCGGGGATGTCGCAGATACGCAGTATTTT. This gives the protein CASSVGDVADTQYF.

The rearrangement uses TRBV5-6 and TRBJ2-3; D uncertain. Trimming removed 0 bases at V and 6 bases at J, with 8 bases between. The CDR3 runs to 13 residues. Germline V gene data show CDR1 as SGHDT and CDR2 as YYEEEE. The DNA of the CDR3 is TGTGCCAGCAGCTTGGAACCAGAGGATACGCAGTATTTT. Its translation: CASSLEPEDTQYF.

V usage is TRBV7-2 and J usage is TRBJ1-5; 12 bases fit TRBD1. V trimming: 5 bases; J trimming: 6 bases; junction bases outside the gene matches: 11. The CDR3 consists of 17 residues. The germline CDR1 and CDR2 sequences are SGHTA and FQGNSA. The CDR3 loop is CASSRDRGQSLGQPQHF. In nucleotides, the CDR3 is TGTGCCAGCAGCCGGGACAGGGGGCAATCCCTCGGTCAGCCCCAGCATTTT.

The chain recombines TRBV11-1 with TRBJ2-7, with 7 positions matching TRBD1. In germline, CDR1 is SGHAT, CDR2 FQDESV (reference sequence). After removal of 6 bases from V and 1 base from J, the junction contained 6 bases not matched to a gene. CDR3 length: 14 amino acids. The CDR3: CASSQNRGSYEQYF. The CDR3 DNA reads TGTGCCAGCAGTCAAAACAGGGGATCCTACGAGCAGTACTTC.

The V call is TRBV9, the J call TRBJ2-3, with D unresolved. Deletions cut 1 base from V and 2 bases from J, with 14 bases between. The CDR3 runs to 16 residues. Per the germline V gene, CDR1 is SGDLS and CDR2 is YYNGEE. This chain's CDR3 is CASSVLSSESTDTQYF. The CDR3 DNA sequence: TGTGCCAGCAGCGTACTGTCCAGCGAATCCACAGATACGCAGTATTTT.

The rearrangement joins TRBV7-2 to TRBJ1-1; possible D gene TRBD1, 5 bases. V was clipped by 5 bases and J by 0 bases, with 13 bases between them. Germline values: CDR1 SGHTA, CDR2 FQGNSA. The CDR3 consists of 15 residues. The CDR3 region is CASSPAGGVNTEAFF. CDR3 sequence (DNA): TGTGCCAGCAGCCCAGCGGGGGGGGTGAACACTGAAGCTTTCTTT.

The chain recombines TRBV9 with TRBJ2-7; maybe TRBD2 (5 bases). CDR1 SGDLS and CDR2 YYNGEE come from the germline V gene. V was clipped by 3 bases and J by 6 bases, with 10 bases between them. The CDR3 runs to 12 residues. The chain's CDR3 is CASSGTGSEQYF. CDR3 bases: TGTGCCAGCAGCGGCACGGGATCCGAGCAGTACTTC.

In DNA form, the CDR3 reads TGTGCCAGCAGCCTCCGGGGCCAGGGTGATTACGAGCAGTACTTC. Its protein product is CASSLRGQGDYEQYF. The chain combines TRBV9 with TRBJ2-7; perhaps D is TRBD1 or TRBD2 (5 bases each). Trimming shortened V by 4 bases and J by 4 bases, and 18 bases separated the two germline ends. This CDR3 has 15 amino acids. Germline CDR1 and CDR2: SGDLS and YYNGEE.

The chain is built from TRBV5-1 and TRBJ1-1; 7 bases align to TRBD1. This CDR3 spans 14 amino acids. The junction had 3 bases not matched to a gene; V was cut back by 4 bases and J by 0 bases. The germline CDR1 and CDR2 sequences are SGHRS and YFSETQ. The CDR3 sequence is CASSGTAMNTEAFF. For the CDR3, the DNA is TGCGCCAGCAGCGGGACAGCTATGAACACTGAAGCTTTCTTT.

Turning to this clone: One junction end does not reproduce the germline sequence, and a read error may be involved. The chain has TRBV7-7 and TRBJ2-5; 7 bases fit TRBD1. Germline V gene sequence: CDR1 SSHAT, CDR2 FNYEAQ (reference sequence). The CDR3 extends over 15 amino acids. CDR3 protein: CASSLLKGARETQYF. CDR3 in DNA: TGTGCTAGCAGCTTATTAAAGGGGGCGAGGGAGACCCAGTACTTC.

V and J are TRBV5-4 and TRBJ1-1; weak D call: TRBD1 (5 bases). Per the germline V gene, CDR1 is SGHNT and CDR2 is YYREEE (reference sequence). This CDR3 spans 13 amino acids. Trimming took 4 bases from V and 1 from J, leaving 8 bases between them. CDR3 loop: CASSQGQNTEAFF. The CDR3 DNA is TGTGCCAGCAGCCAAGGACAGAACACTGAAGCTTTCTTT.